The clone carrying this T cell receptor beta chain was seen ten or more times. No antigen is known for it. These data are taken from a study of T cells after yellow fever vaccination. General study results and limits: Just a small share of clonotypes turned up in the CD4 compartment as well as the CD8 compartment. Peak timing came faster in the weaker secondary response, day 5 versus 15. Subsequent booster samples again held most clones from primary vaccination (approximately 95% CD4, about 85% CD8).

It was through 5'RACE template switching that TCR cDNA was made, with a universal primer site and UMIs added. A single record per CDR3 protein comes from TCRdb applying MiXCR to the 5' RACE reads. The sample comprises about 58,000 distinct CDR3 sequences, 7.1% of which are singletons, and under 45% rests with the top ten. The sequenced sample was CD8+ T cells sorted from PBMCs, obtained on the day of the first yellow fever vaccination. The sequence was collected from a man younger than 30 who received the YFV17D yellow fever vaccine.

CDR3 sequence: CASSLIYEQYF. In DNA form, the CDR3 reads TGTGCCAGCAGTTTGATCTACGAGCAGTACTTC. This chain links TRBV12-3 or TRBV12-4 with TRBJ2-7; D gene uncertain. CDR3 size: 11 residues. With 3 bases removed from V and 3 bases from J, the gap between germline ends came to 3 bases.